This TCR beta chain was captured by sequencing in a study of cytomegalovirus exposure and HLA in healthy donors. General study findings and limits: In vitro data verified three CMV-associated chains as specific for CMV antigens. Investigators reported 164 TCR beta chains as tied to cytomegalovirus.

The CDR3 extends over 15 amino acids. Per the germline V gene, CDR1 is MNHNS and CDR2 is SASEGT. Trimming stripped 2 bases from V and 2 bases from J, with 10 bases between. A note on this clone: Antigen unknown.

Generated by immunoSEQ multiplex PCR, the TCRdb table keeps only in-frame clones and is missing some. The table shows some 86,000 clones, with roughly 93% occurring only once. Sample: PBMCs. This TCR was sampled from a woman aged 25 to 45 in good health and CMV-seronegative. V gene TRBV6-1 combines with J gene TRBJ1-3; D gene uncertain. DNA of the CDR3: TGTGCCAGCAGTGAACGGGCGGGCACTGGAAACACCATATATTTT. Translating it yields CASSERAGTGNTIYF.